This TCR beta chain was retrieved from a study of beta chain features in type 1 diabetes. Study at large: Sorted cells, roughly 100,000,000 in number, were examined across all samples. General study results and limits: In type 1 diabetes patients, VDJ junctions had fewer insertions; deletions at these junctions were more frequent.

The entirety of the isolated RNA underwent reverse transcription, so expressed TCRB transcripts were sequenced. The table came from immunoSEQ multiplex PCR; TCRdb's copy has only in-frame clones and leaves some out. Found here are 300,000 to 400,000 clones, approximately 8.2% of them singletons; the top ten hold less than 0.45%. This clone was counted at least ten times. Its specificity is not known. V was cut by 6 bases and J by 2 bases, with 11 bases left in between. CDR1 SGHTA and CDR2 FQGNSA come from the germline V gene. This CDR3 has 13 amino acids. The sequenced sample consisted of central memory CD4+ T cells from blood. The gene calls are TRBV7-2 and TRBJ2-7; D remains ambiguous. The TCR was taken from a woman between 18 and 29 years old in good health. Here the CDR3 reads CASRPTTTYEQYF. CDR3 DNA: TGTGCCAGCAGGCCTACAACGACCTACGAGCAGTACTTC.